This T cell receptor (beta chain) was recorded in a study of blood T cell repertoires in COVID-19. For the study at large: PBMCs, B-cell-depleted T cells, or T cells were the source of the cDNA or gDNA that made up the material.

The CDR3 extends over 16 amino acids. Trimming left V 4 bases short and J 10 bases short, with 20 bases between. In germline, CDR1 is LNHDA, CDR2 SQIVND (reference sequence). The table came from immunoSEQ multiplex PCR; TCRdb's copy has only in-frame clones and leaves some out. The top ten hold 20% to 25% of the sample, which has 35,000 to 50,000 clones, approximately 80% seen once. The sequence derives from a woman aged 60-70 years with acute or convalescent COVID-19. Input material: peripheral blood. V and J are TRBV19 and TRBJ1-6; D is uncertain. Here the CDR3 DNA reads TGTGCCAGTAGTACCGGTCTGATAGAGCAGAGGTCACCCCTCCACTTT. Its translation is CASSTGLIEQRSPLHF.